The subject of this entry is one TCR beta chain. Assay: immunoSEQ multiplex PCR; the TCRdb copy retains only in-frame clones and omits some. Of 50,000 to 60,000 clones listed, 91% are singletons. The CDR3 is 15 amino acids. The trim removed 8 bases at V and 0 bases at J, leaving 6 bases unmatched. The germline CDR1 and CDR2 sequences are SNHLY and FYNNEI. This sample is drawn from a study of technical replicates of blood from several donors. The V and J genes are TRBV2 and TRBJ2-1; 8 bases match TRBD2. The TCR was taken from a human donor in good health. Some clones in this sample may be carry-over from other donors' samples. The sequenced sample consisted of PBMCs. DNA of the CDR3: TGTGCCAGCGTAAGACTAGCGAGCTCCTACAATGAGCAGTTCTTC. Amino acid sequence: CASVRLASSYNEQFF.